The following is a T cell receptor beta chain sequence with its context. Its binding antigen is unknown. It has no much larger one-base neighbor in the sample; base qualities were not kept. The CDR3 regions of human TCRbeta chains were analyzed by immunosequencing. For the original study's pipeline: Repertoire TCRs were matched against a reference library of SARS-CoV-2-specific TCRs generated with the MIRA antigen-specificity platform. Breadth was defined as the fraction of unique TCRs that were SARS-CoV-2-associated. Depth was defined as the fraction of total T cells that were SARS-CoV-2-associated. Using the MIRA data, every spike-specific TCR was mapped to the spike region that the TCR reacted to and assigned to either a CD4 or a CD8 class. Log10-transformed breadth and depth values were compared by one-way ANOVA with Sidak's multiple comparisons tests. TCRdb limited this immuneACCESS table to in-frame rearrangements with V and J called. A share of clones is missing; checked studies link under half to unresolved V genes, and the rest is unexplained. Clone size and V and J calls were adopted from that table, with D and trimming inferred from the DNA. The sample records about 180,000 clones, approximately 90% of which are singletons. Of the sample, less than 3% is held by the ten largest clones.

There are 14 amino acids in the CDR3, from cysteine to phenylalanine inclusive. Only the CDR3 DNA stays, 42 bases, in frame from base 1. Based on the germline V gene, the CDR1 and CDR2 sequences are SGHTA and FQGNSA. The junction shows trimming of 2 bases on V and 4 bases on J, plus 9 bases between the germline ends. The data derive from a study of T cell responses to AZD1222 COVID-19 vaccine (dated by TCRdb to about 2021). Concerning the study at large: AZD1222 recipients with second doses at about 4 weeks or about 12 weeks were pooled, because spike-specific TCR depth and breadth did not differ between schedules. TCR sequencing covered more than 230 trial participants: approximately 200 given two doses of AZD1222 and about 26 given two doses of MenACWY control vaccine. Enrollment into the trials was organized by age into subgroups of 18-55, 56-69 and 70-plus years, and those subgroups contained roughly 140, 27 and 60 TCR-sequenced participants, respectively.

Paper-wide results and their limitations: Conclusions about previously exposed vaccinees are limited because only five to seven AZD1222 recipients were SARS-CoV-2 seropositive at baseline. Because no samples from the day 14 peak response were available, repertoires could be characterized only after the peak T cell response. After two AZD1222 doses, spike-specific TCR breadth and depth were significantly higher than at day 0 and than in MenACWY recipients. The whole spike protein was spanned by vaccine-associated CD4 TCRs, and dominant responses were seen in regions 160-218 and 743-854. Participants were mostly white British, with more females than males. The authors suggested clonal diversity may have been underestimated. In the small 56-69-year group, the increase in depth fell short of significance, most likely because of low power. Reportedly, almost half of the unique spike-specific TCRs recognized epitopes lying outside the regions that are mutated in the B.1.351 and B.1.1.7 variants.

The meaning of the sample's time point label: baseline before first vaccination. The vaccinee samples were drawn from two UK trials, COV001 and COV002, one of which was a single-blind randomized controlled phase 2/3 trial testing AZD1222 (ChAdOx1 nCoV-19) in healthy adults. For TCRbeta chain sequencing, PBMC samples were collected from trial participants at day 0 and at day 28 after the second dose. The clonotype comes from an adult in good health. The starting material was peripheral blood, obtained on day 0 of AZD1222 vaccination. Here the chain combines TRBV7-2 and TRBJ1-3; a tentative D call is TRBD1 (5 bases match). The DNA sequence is TGTGCCAGCAGCTTAACCAGGGCAGGAAACACCATATATTTT. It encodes CASSLTRAGNTIYF. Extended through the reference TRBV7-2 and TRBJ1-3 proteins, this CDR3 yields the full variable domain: GAGVSQSPSNKVTEKGKDVELRCDPISGHTALYWYRQSLGQGLEFLIYFQGNSAPDKSGLPSDRFSAERTGGSVSTLTIQRTQQEDSAVYLCASSLTRAGNTIYFGEGSWLTVV.